Listed here are 18 T cell receptor beta chains from one sample, sequenced in a study of blood T cell repertoires in COVID-19. The assay was immunoSEQ multiplex PCR, and TCRdb's table has in-frame clones only and misses some. The sample shows tens of thousands of clones, 86% of them seen only once. Sequenced input: peripheral blood. These TCRs come from a man in his fifties with active or convalescent COVID-19.

The chain links TRBV30 to TRBJ2-1; TRBD2 aligns across 13 bases. Per the germline V gene, CDR1 is GTSNPN and CDR2 is SVGIG (reference sequence). The CDR3 runs to 18 residues. V dropped 2 bases and J dropped 8; count of bases not matched to a gene: 15. CDR3 sequence (DNA): TGTGCCTGGAGTCCGGGACTAGCGGGGTCCCTAGGTGTCGATGAGCAGTTCTTC. It encodes CAWSPGLAGSLGVDEQFF.

The rearrangement links TRBV7-2 to TRBJ2-1, with TRBD2 identical over 12 bases. The germline V gene encodes CDR1 SGHTA and CDR2 FQGNSA. Losses at the gene ends were 6 bases for V and 5 bases for J; bases not matched to a gene: 2. The CDR3 consists of 14 residues. As DNA, the CDR3 is TGTGCCAGCAGACTAGCGGGGGGAAACAATGAGCAGTTCTTC. Residues: CASRLAGGNNEQFF.

The chain joins TRBV27 to TRBJ2-7; 7 bases are shared with TRBD2. The J segment lost 3 bases and the V segment lost 1 base, leaving 9 bases of the junction unmatched. Germline V gives CDR1 MNHEY, CDR2 SMNVEV (reference sequence). The CDR3 runs to 16 residues. The CDR3 DNA is TGTGCCAGCAGTTTATTGGCCACTAGCGCCAACTACGAGCAGTACTTC. Translation: CASSLLATSANYEQYF.

The chain couples TRBV7-8 to TRBJ2-5; TRBD2 agrees at 13 bases. Germline trimming cut 3 bases from V and 3 bases from J; bases unmatched to any gene: 7. Germline V gene lookup returns CDR1 SGHVS and CDR2 FQNEAQ. This CDR3 is built from 17 residues. CDR3 residues: CASSFTPGTSGEETQYF. For the CDR3, the DNA is TGTGCCAGCAGCTTCACTCCAGGGACTAGCGGGGAAGAGACCCAGTACTTC.

Here the CDR3 DNA reads TGTGCCACCAGTGATTTGCAGGGGCCCTACAATGAGCAGTTCTTC. The encoded protein is CATSDLQGPYNEQFF. V is TRBV24-1 and J is TRBJ2-1; possible D gene TRBD1, 6 bases. Germline CDR1 is KGHDR and CDR2 is SFDVKD. V was shortened by 0 bases and J by 2 bases, with 7 bases between the two germline ends. This CDR3 is built from 15 residues.

This chain uses TRBV5-8 with TRBJ2-3, with 11 bases aligning to TRBD2. The CDR3 is 17 amino acids. Trimming removed 0 bases from V and 4 bases from J; junction bases left unmatched: 7. Per the germline V gene, CDR1 is SGHTS and CDR2 is YDEGEE. Written as DNA, the CDR3 is TGTGCCAGCAGCTTGGGTGTAGCGGGGGGGCCCTCAGATACGCAGTATTTT. Encoded protein: CASSLGVAGGPSDTQYF.

This rearrangement joins TRBV19 to TRBJ2-5, with a possible D match to TRBD1 (6 bases). This CDR3 contains 14 residues. Germline V lookup: CDR1 LNHDA, CDR2 SQIVND (reference sequence). Trimming left V 1 base short and J 3 bases short, with 9 bases between. CDR3: CASSIVAGEETQYF. In DNA, the CDR3 is TGTGCCAGTAGTATAGTGGCAGGGGAAGAGACCCAGTACTTC.

The table lists this clone with a count of one. The chain carries TRBV6-5 and TRBJ2-1; TRBD2 matches at 10 bases. This CDR3 contains 15 residues. CDR1 and CDR2 (germline): MNHEY, SVGAGI. V was clipped by 0 bases and J by 8 bases; unmatched bases: 4. The CDR3 loop reads CASSYSASGGHEQFF. The CDR3 DNA follows: TGTGCCAGCAGTTACTCGGCTAGCGGGGGTCATGAGCAGTTCTTC.

The CDR3 DNA sequence: TGTGCCAGCAGCCGTTTGGGAGTAGCGGGAGGCCACAACACCGGGGAGCTGTTTTTT. As protein: CASSRLGVAGGHNTGELFF. This chain joins TRBV7-8 and TRBJ2-2; the match to TRBD2 covers 10 bases. After removal of 5 bases from V and 2 bases from J, the junction contained 14 bases not matched to a gene. Germline-derived CDR1 and CDR2 are SGHVS and FQNEAQ. The CDR3 extends over 19 amino acids.

This clone was observed a handful of times. The chain couples TRBV10-3 to TRBJ2-1, with D maybe TRBD2 (5 bases). The CDR3 extends over 17 amino acids. Trimming took off 0 bases at V and 3 bases at J, with 15 bases between the two ends. Germline CDR1 reads ENHRY; CDR2 reads SYGVKD. For the CDR3, the DNA is TGTGCCATCAGTGAGTCCAGCGGTGGGCTAGACTACAATGAGCAGTTCTTC. Encoded protein: CAISESSGGLDYNEQFF.

V is TRBV24-1 and J is TRBJ2-3, with a tentative D call TRBD1 (5 bases). The V gene's germline CDR1 is KGHDR and CDR2 SFDVKD. V lost 5 bases and J 3 bases, leaving 11 bases between the germline ends. The CDR3 spans 14 residues. The CDR3 DNA reads as TGTGCCACCAGTGGTCGCAGGGATACAGATACGCAGTATTTT. Its protein product is CATSGRRDTDTQYF.

The V call is TRBV3-1 (or the pseudogene TRBV3-2), the J call TRBJ2-5, with 12 bases matching TRBD2. V lost 0 bases to trimming and J lost 2 bases; unmatched junction nucleotides: 1. Germline CDR1 is LGHDT and CDR2 is YNNKEL (reference sequence). This CDR3 has 16 amino acids. The CDR3 sequence is CASSQDLAGGQETQYF. In DNA, the CDR3 is TGTGCCAGCAGCCAAGATCTAGCGGGGGGGCAAGAGACCCAGTACTTC.

The gene calls are TRBV10-3 and TRBJ2-1, with TRBD2 matching 12 bases. Trimming removed 10 bases from V and 6 bases from J; junction bases left unmatched: 4. Germline CDR1 is ENHRY and CDR2 is SYGVKD. CDR3 size: 13 residues. CDR3 coding DNA: TGTGCCACCCAACTAGCGGGGGGCAATGAGCAGTTCTTC. Translated: CATQLAGGNEQFF.

CDR3: CASSGRGLNEQYF. The CDR3 nucleotides are TGCGCCAGCAGCGGCAGGGGCCTGAACGAGCAGTACTTC. The V gene is TRBV5-1, the J gene TRBJ2-7; possible D gene TRBD1, 6 bases. Germline values: CDR1 SGHRS, CDR2 YFSETQ. V lost 4 bases to trimming and J lost 5 bases, with 13 bases between them. The CDR3 runs 13 residues.

The V and J genes are TRBV28 and TRBJ1-5, with 7 bases matching TRBD1. The V segment lost 6 bases and the J segment 0 bases; nucleotides outside the gene matches: 23. This CDR3 comprises 21 residues. Per the germline V gene, CDR1 is MDHEN and CDR2 is SYDVKM. The CDR3: CASRRDLSIGTDIYSNQPQHF. CDR3 sequence (DNA): TGTGCCAGCAGGAGGGATTTGAGCATCGGGACAGACATTTATAGCAATCAGCCCCAGCATTTT.

The V call is TRBV6-5, the J call TRBJ2-2; 7 bases are a match to TRBD1. This CDR3 region has 14 residues. Germline V gene lookup returns CDR1 MNHEY and CDR2 SVGAGI. V trimming: 6 bases; J trimming: 6 bases; junction bases outside the gene matches: 7. In DNA, the CDR3 is TGTGCCAGCAGCGAGAGACAGGGTGCCGGGGAGCTGTTTTTT. It encodes CASSERQGAGELFF.

This clone has just one count. This chain links TRBV27 with TRBJ2-3; D not certain. CDR1 MNHEY and CDR2 SMNVEV come from the germline V gene (reference sequence). V was trimmed by 5 bases and J by 2 bases, leaving 11 bases between them. This CDR3 spans 14 amino acids. CDR3 amino acids: CASSPIGLTDTQYF. The CDR3, as DNA: TGTGCCAGCAGTCCCATTGGCCTCACAGATACGCAGTATTTT.

This clone appeared a single time. The chain uses TRBV2 and TRBJ1-5; D remains ambiguous. The germline CDR1 and CDR2 sequences are SNHLY and FYNNEI. V dropped 6 bases and J dropped 4 bases, with 4 bases sitting between them. The length of the CDR3 is 11 residues. In DNA, the CDR3 is TGTGCCAGCAGGCGAAATCAGCCCCAGCATTTT. Protein: CASRRNQPQHF.